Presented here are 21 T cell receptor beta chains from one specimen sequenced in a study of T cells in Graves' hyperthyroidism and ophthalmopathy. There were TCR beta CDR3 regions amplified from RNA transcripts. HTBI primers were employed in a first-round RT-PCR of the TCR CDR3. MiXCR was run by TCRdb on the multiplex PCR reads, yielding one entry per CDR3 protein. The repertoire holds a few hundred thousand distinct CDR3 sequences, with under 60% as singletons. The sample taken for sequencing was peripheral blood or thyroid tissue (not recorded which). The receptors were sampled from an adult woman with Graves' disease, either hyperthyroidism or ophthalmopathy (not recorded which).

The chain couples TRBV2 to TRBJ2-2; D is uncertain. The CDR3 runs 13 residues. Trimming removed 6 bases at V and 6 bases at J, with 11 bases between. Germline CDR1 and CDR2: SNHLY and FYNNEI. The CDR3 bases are TGTGCCAGCAGGACGGGCGTGGCCGGGGAGCTGTTTTTT. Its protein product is CASRTGVAGELFF.

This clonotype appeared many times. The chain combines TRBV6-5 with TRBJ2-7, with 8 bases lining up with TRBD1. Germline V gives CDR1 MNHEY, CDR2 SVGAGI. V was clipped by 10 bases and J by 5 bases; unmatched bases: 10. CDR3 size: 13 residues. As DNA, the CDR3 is TGTGCCACGCTGCGGACAGGGTCCCACGAGCAGTACTTC. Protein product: CATLRTGSHEQYF.

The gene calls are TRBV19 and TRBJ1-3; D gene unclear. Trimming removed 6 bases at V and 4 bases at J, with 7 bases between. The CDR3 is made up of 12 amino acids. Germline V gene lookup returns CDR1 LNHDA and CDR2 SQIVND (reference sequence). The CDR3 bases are TGTGCCAGTAGAGACCCGGGAAACACCATATATTTT. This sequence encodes CASRDPGNTIYF.

The CDR3 protein is CATSDGSGGDTEAFF. The CDR3 nucleotides are TGTGCCACCAGTGACGGATCGGGAGGAGACACTGAAGCTTTCTTT. The chain employs TRBV24-1 and TRBJ1-1; D not certain. The V and J ends lost 4 bases and 3 bases respectively, with 14 bases between them. Germline V CDR1 and CDR2: KGHDR, SFDVKD. The CDR3 has 15 residues.

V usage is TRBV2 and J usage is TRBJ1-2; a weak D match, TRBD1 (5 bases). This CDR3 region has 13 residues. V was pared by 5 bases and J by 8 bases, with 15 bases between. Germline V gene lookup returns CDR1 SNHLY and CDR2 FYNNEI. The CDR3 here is CASSPGPSLGYTF. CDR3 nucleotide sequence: TGTGCCAGCAGTCCGGGACCCTCCCTCGGCTACACCTTC.

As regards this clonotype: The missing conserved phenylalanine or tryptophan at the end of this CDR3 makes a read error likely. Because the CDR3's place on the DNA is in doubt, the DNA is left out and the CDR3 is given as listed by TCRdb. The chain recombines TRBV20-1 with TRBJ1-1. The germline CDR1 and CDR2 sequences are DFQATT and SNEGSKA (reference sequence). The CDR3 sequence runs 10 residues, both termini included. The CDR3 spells CSARRASGRA.

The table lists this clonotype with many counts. CDR3 sequence: CASSYSGLAVGELFF. CDR3 DNA: TGTGCCAGCAGTTATTCCGGACTAGCGGTCGGGGAGCTGTTTTTT. The rearrangement links TRBV6-5 to TRBJ2-2; 10 nucleotides match TRBD2. Looked up from germline, CDR1 is MNHEY and CDR2 is SVGAGI. The length of the CDR3 is 15 residues. V lost 3 bases to trimming and J lost 7 bases; unmatched junction nucleotides: 5.

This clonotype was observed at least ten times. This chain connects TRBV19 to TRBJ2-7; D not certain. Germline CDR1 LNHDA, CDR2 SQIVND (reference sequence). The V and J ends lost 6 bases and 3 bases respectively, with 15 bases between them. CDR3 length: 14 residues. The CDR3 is CASSPRWRNYEQYF. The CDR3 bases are TGTGCCAGTAGCCCAAGGTGGCGGAACTACGAGCAGTACTTC.

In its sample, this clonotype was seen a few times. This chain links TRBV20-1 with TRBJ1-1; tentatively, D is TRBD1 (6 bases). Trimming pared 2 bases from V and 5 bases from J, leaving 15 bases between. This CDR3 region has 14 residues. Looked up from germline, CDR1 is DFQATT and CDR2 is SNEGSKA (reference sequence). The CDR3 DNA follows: TGCAGTGCTAGATGGTCAACAGGGCGAACTGAAGCTTTCTTT. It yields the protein CSARWSTGRTEAFF.

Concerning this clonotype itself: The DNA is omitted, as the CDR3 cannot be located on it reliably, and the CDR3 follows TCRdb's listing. The CDR3 spells CACSARTQETQYF. This rearrangement joins TRBV25-1 to TRBJ2-5. The CDR3 length is 13 residues, termini included. From germline, CDR1 is MGHDK and CDR2 SYGVNS.

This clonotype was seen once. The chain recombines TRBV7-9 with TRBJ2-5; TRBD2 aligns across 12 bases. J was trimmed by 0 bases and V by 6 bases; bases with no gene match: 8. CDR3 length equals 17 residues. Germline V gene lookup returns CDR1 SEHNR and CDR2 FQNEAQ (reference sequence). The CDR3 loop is CASSPDGLAGHQETQYF. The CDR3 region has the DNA TGTGCCAGCAGTCCTGACGGACTAGCGGGGCACCAAGAGACCCAGTACTTC.

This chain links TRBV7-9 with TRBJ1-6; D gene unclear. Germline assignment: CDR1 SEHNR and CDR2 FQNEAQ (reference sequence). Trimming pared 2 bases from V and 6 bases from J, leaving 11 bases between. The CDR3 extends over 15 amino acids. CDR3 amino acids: CASSLRIGRNSPLHF. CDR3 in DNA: TGTGCCAGCAGCTTAAGGATAGGGCGTAATTCACCCCTCCACTTT. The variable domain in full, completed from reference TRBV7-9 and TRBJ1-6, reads DTGVSQNPRHKITKRGQNVTFRCDPISEHNRLYWYRQTLGQGPEFLTYFQNEAQLEKSRLLSDRFSAERPKGSFSTLEIQRTEQGDSAMYLCASSLRIGRNSPLHFGNGTRLTVT.

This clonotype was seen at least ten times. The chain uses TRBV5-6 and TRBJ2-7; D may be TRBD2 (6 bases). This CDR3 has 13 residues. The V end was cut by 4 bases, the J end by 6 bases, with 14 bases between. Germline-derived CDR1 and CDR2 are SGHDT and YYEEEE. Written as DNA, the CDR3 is TGTGCCAGCAGCGCGGAGGGAACCTCCGAGCAGTACTTC. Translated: CASSAEGTSEQYF.

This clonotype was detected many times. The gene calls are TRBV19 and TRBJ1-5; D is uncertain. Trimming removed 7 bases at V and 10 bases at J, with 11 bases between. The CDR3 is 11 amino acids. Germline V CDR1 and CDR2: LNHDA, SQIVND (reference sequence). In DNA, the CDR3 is TGTGCCAGTACCACTTCTGGCCCCCAGCATTTT. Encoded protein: CASTTSGPQHF.

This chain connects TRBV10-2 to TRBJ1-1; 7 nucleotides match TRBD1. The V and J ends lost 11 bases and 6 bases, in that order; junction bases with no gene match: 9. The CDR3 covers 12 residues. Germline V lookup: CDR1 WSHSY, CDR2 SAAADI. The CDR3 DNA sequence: TGCGCCGGCACCTACGGGACAGCTGAAGCTTTCTTT. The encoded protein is CAGTYGTAEAFF.

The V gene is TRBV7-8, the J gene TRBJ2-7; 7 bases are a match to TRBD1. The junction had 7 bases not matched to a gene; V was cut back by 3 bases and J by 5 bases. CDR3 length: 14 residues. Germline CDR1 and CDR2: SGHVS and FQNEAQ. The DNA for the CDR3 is TGTGCCAGCAGCTTGGGACAGAGGTCCCACGAGCAGTACTTC. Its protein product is CASSLGQRSHEQYF. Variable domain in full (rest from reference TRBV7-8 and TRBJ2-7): GAGVSQSPRYKVAKRGQDVALRCDPISGHVSLFWYQQALGQGPEFLTYFQNEAQLDKSGLPSDRFFAERPEGSVSTLKIQRTQQEDSAVYLCASSLGQRSHEQYFGPGTRLTVT.

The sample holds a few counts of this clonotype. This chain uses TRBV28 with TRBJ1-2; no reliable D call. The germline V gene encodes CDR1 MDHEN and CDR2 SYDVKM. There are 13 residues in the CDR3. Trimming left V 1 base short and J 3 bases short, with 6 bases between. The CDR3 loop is CASSLSTDYGYTF. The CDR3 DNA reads TGTGCCAGCAGTTTATCTACGGACTATGGCTACACCTTC.

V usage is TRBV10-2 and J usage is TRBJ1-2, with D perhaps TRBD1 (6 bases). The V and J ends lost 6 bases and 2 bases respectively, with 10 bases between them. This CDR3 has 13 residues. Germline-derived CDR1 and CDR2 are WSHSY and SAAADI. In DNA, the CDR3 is TGCGCCAGCAGGATACAGGGAAACTATGGCTACACCTTC. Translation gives CASRIQGNYGYTF.

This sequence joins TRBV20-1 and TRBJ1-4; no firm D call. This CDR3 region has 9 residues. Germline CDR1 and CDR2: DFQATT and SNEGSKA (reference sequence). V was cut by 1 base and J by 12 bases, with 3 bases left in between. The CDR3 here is CSARGQLFF. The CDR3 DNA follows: TGCAGTGCTAGAGGACAACTGTTTTTT.

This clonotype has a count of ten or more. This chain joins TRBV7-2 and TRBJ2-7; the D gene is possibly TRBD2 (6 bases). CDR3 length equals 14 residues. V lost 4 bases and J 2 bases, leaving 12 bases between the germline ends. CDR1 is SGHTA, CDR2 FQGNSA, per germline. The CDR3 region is CASSSPGAPYEQYF. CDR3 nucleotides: TGTGCCAGCAGCTCCCCGGGAGCCCCCTACGAGCAGTACTTC.

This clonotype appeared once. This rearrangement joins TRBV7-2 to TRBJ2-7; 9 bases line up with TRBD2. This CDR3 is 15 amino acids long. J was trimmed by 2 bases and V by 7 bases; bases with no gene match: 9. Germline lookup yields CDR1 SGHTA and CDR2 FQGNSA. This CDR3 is CASTTTASGTYEQYF. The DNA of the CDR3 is TGTGCCAGCACCACGACGGCTAGCGGGACCTACGAGCAGTACTTC. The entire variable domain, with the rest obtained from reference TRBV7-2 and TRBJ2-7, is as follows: GAGVSQSPSNKVTEKGKDVELRCDPISGHTALYWYRQSLGQGLEFLIYFQGNSAPDKSGLPSDRFSAERTGGSVSTLTIQRTQQEDSAVYLCASTTTASGTYEQYFGPGTRLTVT.